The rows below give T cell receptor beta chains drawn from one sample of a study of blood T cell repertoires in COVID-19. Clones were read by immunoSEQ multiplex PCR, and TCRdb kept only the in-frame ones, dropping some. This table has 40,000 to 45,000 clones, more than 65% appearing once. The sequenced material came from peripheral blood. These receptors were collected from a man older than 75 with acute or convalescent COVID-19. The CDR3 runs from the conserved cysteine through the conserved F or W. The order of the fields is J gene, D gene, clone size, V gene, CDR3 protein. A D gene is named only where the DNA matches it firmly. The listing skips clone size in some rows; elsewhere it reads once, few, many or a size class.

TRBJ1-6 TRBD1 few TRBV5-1 CASSLAGGDSPLHF
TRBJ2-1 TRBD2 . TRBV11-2 CASSTSGREGFF
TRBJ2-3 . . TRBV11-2 CASSLDSGPTDTQYF
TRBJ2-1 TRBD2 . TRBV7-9 CASSSRTSGSRNEQFF
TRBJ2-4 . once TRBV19 CASSIFTGLWGDLKNIQYF
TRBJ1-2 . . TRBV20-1 CSARVGQSYTF
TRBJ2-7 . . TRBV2 CASSASRRGNGEQYF
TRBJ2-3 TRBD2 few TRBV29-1 CSVGEGAADTQYF
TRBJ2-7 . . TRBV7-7 CASSWGLASEQYF
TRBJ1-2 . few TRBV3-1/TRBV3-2 CASSQEIGGYTF
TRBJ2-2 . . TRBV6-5 CASSSHQEDTGELFF
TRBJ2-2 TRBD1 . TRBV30 CAWSVWDRDTGELFF
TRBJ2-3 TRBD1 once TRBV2 CAIGQGTGTQYF
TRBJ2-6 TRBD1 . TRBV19 CASSIRTGRSGANVLTF
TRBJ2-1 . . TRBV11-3 CASSPRSGAYNEQFF